There are a few counts of the clone carrying this TCR beta chain. The target antigen is unknown. V shed 6 bases and J 3 bases; nucleotides not matched to a gene: 7. This CDR3 comprises 15 residues. CDR1 MNHNS and CDR2 SASEGT come from the germline V gene. This sample stems from a study of T cells in Graves' hyperthyroidism and ophthalmopathy. Study conclusions and caveats: Patients with ophthalmopathy were separated from those with stable hyperthyroidism by a 13 V-J model.

Uncontrolled infection, other autoimmune disease, pregnancy or lactation disqualified patients from enrolment. At first hyperthyroidism diagnosis, before any ophthalmopathy symptoms, the blood sample was collected. What was amplified from RNA transcripts were TCR beta CDR3 regions. A set of HTBI primers served as the primers for a first-round RT-PCR of the TCR CDR3. TCRdb passed the multiplex PCR reads through MiXCR, listing each CDR3 protein once. The sample contains some 600,000 distinct CDR3 sequences, 11% to 15% of which appear only once. Sample: blood. The gene calls are TRBV6-1 and TRBJ2-1; 8 nucleotides line up with TRBD2. The receptor was isolated from a woman aged 25 to 39 with Graves' hyperthyroidism that later progressed to Graves' ophthalmopathy. This CDR3 reads CASSGGGVLYNEQFF. The CDR3 nucleotides are TGTGCCAGCAGCGGGGGGGGCGTCCTCTACAATGAGCAGTTCTTC.